Listed below are T cell receptor beta chains from one sample, sequenced in a study of T cell clonotyping in hematopoietic cell transplantation. Profiling relied on immunoSEQ multiplex PCR, and the TCRdb table lists in-frame clones only, not all of them. The sample contains nearly 70,000 clones, 94% of which appear only once. Input material: peripheral blood mononuclear cells. Receptor source: a man aged 45-65 years in good health. Some clones in this sample may be carry-over from other donors' samples. The CDR3 runs from the conserved cysteine through the conserved F or W. D genes are given only for firm matches. For some rows the clone size is stated as once, few or many, or as a class when expanded; others skip it.

clone_size,j_call,d_call,v_call,cdr3_nt,cdr3_aa
.,TRBJ2-7,TRBD2,TRBV7-2,TGTGCCAGCAGCCTAGGGGGTAGCGGGAGGTACAGCTCCTACGAGCAGTACTTC,CASSLGGSGRYSSYEQYF
.,TRBJ2-7,.,TRBV27,TGTGCCAGCAGTCCCGCCGGGACATTTGGACTCTACGAGCAGTACTTC,CASSPAGTFGLYEQYF
.,TRBJ2-7,.,TRBV6-1,TGTGCCAGCAGTGAAGGTGGGGCAAGCTCCTACGAGCAGTACTTC,CASSEGGASSYEQYF
.,TRBJ2-7,.,TRBV28,TGTGCCAGCAGTTTACCCTTTTCCTACGAGCAGTACTTC,CASSLPFSYEQYF
.,TRBJ2-3,.,TRBV29-1,TGCAGCGTAGGTAGTGGGGCCACTTCAGATACGCAGTATTTT,CSVGSGATSDTQYF
.,TRBJ2-3,TRBD1,TRBV7-9,TGTGCCAGCAGCGACGGACAGGCCGTCAGATTCACAGATACGCAGTATTTT,CASSDGQAVRFTDTQYF
once,TRBJ2-4,.,TRBV4-1,TGCGCCAGCAGCCAAGATACCCTAGCCAAAAACATTCAGTACTTC,CASSQDTLAKNIQYF
.,TRBJ2-7,.,TRBV6-1,TGTGCCAGCCAAGGGACGGACGACTACGAGCAGTACTTC,CASQGTDDYEQYF
.,TRBJ2-3,TRBD2,TRBV7-2,TGTGCCAGCAGCTCCCGACTAGCGGCAAAAGAGTATTTT,CASSSRLAAKEYF
.,TRBJ1-1,TRBD1,TRBV28,TGTGCCAGCATCCAGGGGGCGCGTCCTGAAGCTTTCTTT,CASIQGARPEAFF
.,TRBJ2-4,.,TRBV7-9,TGTGCCAGCAGCTTAAATGGGAACATTCAGTACTTC,CASSLNGNIQYF
.,TRBJ2-7,.,TRBV4-3,TGCGCCAGCAGCCAAGCCCTAGGTCTTCGCGAGCAGTACTTC,CASSQALGLREQYF
.,TRBJ2-3,.,TRBV5-6,TGTGCCAGCAGCTTCGAGAATGGAGGCACAGATACGCAGTATTTT,CASSFENGGTDTQYF
.,TRBJ1-1,TRBD1,TRBV5-1,TGCGCCAGCACCCTTGAGGGACAGGGTTTGCGTGAAGCTTTCTTT,CASTLEGQGLREAFF
.,TRBJ1-4,TRBD1,TRBV2,TGTGCCAGCACCCTCGGGGCGGGACAGGGGGAAAAACTGTTTTTT,CASTLGAGQGEKLFF
once,TRBJ1-5,.,TRBV28,TGTGCCAGCAGTTCCGGACAAAGCCGACAGCCCCAGCATTTT,CASSSGQSRQPQHF
.,TRBJ2-3,TRBD1,TRBV5-1,TGCGCCAGCAGCTTTGGGACAGGGGGGGATACGCAGTATTTT,CASSFGTGGDTQYF
.,TRBJ2-1,.,TRBV19,TGTGCCAGCAGACAGGCGATGAACTACAATGAGCAGTTCTTC,CASRQAMNYNEQFF
.,TRBJ1-1,TRBD1,TRBV27,TGTGCCAGCAGTTTAACACAGGGGGCTTTTGTGAACACTGAAGCTTTCTTT,CASSLTQGAFVNTEAFF
.,TRBJ2-1,TRBD1,TRBV9,TGTGCCAGCAGCGTAGCAGGGGGATCCTACAATGAGCAGTTCTTC,CASSVAGGSYNEQFF
.,TRBJ2-7,.,TRBV12-2,TGTGCAAGTTGGGGTCGTGGGGTCCTAGTTAAGGGAGGCTACGAGCAGTACTTC,CASWGRGVLVKGGYEQYF
.,TRBJ2-5,.,TRBV10-3,TGTGCCATCAGGATGGGGGTTCTGGAGACCCAGTACTTC,CAIRMGVLETQYF
.,TRBJ1-1,TRBD1,TRBV9,TGTGCCAGCAGGGGACAGGGGGCGCTTGAAGCTTTCTTT,CASRGQGALEAFF
.,TRBJ1-2,.,TRBV2,TGTGCCAGCAGTGAATTGGGGGATCGAGCCTATGGCTACACCTTC,CASSELGDRAYGYTF
.,TRBJ1-1,.,TRBV5-6,TGTGCCAGCAGCCCGTACCTAAACACTGAAGCTTTCTTT,CASSPYLNTEAFF
.,TRBJ2-1,TRBD2,TRBV30,TGTGCCTGGAGGGTATCAGCGGGAGGGATTTCAGGCGACAATGAGCAGTTCTTC,CAWRVSAGGISGDNEQFF
.,TRBJ1-2,.,TRBV7-9,TGTGCCAGCAGCTTTCCTCAGGGCGAGGGCTACACCTTC,CASSFPQGEGYTF
.,TRBJ2-7,TRBD2,TRBV9,TGTGCCAGCAGCGTAGGGGGGGGGATCGACGAGCAGTACTTC,CASSVGGGIDEQYF
.,TRBJ2-5,TRBD1,TRBV6-5,TGTGCCAGCAGCCCCGGGACAGGACAAGAGACCCAGTACTTC,CASSPGTGQETQYF
.,TRBJ2-2,TRBD2,TRBV30,TGTGCCTGGACTATGGGGCTAGCGGGAGACGGGGAGCTGTTTTTT,CAWTMGLAGDGELFF
.,TRBJ2-7,.,TRBV7-2,TGTGCCAGCAGCTTAGCGGGGGGGCTTGGAACCTACGAGCAGTACTTC,CASSLAGGLGTYEQYF
.,TRBJ1-2,TRBD1,TRBV5-5,TGTGCCAGCAGCTTGGACAGGGGGCGGGATGGCTACACCTTC,CASSLDRGRDGYTF
.,TRBJ2-1,.,TRBV4-1,TGCGCCAGCAGCCAGAGGATGTACAATGAGCAGTTCTTC,CASSQRMYNEQFF
.,TRBJ2-7,.,TRBV6-5,TGTGCCAGCAGTTACACGACTGTCGCGGGGTCCGAGCAGTACTTC,CASSYTTVAGSEQYF
.,TRBJ2-7,.,TRBV27,TGTGCCAGCATGGCGGACAGCTCCTACGAGCAGTACTTC,CASMADSSYEQYF
once,TRBJ2-7,.,TRBV5-4,TGTGCCAGCAGCTTCGGGGGGCCCTCCTACGAGCAGTACTTC,CASSFGGPSYEQYF
.,TRBJ1-2,TRBD1,TRBV7-9,TGTGCCAGCAGCTTGAGACAGGGGAGAGAAGGCTACACCTTC,CASSLRQGREGYTF
.,TRBJ1-6,.,TRBV5-1,TGCGCCAGCAGCCCCGGCGAGGGTCACGGTTCACCCCTCCACTTT,CASSPGEGHGSPLHF
.,TRBJ1-1,.,TRBV2,TGTGCCAGCAGTGAGGTCCGAGGACAATTCGGGGTTGCTTTCTTT,CASSEVRGQFGVAFF
.,TRBJ2-3,TRBD2,TRBV2,TGTGCCAGCTCTGCGGGAGGGACAGATACGCAGTATTTT,CASSAGGTDTQYF
.,TRBJ2-3,.,TRBV11-1,TGTGCCAGCAGCTCGGGTGGTACGCAGTATTTT,CASSSGGTQYF
.,TRBJ2-3,.,TRBV6-1,TGTGCCAGCAGTGAAGCGCTCGGGGATACGCAGTATTTT,CASSEALGDTQYF
.,TRBJ2-5,.,TRBV5-1,TGCGCCAGCAGCTTGACACCGAGGGCGACGTACCAAGAGACCCAGTACTTC,CASSLTPRATYQETQYF
.,TRBJ2-7,TRBD1,TRBV5-6,TGTGCCAGCAGCTCCCGGACAGGGTTATCCTACGAGCAGTACTTC,CASSSRTGLSYEQYF
.,TRBJ2-7,TRBD2,TRBV25-1,TGTGCCAGCAGTGAACCTACCGGGACTAACTACGAGCAGTACTTC,CASSEPTGTNYEQYF
.,TRBJ1-1,.,TRBV30,TGTGCCTGGGGTCACGGACGGCCGAACACTGAAGCTTTCTTT,CAWGHGRPNTEAFF
.,TRBJ2-5,.,TRBV2,TGTGCCAGCAGTAAAGACTCCCGAGAGACCCAGTACTTC,CASSKDSRETQYF
.,TRBJ1-1,.,TRBV2,TGTGCCAGCAGTGCGTCTGGGGGTGAAGCTTTCTTT,CASSASGGEAFF
.,TRBJ2-1,.,TRBV5-6,TGTGCCAGCAGCTTGGTTATAACTAGTCAAGCGGTAAATGAGCAGTTCTTC,CASSLVITSQAVNEQFF
.,TRBJ2-1,.,TRBV27,TGTGCCAGCAGCGGTGACTACAATGAGCAGTTCTTC,CASSGDYNEQFF
.,TRBJ2-5,TRBD2,TRBV11-2,TGTGCCAGCAGCGATTGGAGACGACTAGCGGGGGGCGACCAAGAGACCCAGTACTTC,CASSDWRRLAGGDQETQYF
.,TRBJ1-5,.,TRBV27,TGTGCCAGCAGTTTGGGGGGGATGGGCAATCAGCCCCAGCATTTT,CASSLGGMGNQPQHF
.,TRBJ2-7,TRBD2,TRBV4-3,TGCGCCAGCAGCCAAGCTACAAACGGACTAGCGGGAGTAGAAGAGCAGTACTTC,CASSQATNGLAGVEEQYF
.,TRBJ2-1,.,TRBV5-1,TGCGCCAGCAGCTTGGCCGGGGACTCCAGCGGGCGGGATGAGCAGTTCTTC,CASSLAGDSSGRDEQFF
.,TRBJ2-5,.,TRBV11-1,TGTGCCAGCAGTTTAACGGTTGGGGGAGATAAGGAGACCCAGTACTTC,CASSLTVGGDKETQYF